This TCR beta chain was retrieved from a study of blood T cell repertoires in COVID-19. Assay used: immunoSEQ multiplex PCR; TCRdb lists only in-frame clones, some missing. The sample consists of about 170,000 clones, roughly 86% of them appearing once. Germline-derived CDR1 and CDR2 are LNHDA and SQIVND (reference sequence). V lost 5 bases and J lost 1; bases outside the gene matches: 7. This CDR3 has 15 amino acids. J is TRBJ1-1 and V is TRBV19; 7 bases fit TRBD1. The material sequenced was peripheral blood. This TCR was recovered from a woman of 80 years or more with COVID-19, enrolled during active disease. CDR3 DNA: TGTGCCAGTAGTTGGTGGACAGGCCGGAACACTGAAGCTTTCTTT. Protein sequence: CASSWWTGRNTEAFF.